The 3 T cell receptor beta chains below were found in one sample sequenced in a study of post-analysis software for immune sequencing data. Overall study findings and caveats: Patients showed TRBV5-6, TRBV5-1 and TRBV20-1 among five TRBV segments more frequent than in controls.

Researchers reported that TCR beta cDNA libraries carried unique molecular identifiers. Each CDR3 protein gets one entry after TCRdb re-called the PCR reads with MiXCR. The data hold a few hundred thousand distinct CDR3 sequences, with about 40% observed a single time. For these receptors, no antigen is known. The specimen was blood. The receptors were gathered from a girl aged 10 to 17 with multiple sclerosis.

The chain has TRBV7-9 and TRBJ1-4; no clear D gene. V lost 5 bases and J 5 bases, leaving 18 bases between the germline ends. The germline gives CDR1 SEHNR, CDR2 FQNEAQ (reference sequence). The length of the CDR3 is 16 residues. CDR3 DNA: TGTGCCAGCAGCCTTACACCGACGGCCCGCAATGAAAAACTGTTTTTT. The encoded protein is CASSLTPTARNEKLFF.

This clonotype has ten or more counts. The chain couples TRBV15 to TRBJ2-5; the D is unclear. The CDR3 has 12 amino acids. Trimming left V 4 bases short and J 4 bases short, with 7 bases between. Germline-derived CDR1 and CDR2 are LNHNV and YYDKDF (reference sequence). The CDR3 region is CATSKGGETQYF. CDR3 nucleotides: TGTGCCACCAGCAAGGGCGGAGAGACCCAGTACTTC.

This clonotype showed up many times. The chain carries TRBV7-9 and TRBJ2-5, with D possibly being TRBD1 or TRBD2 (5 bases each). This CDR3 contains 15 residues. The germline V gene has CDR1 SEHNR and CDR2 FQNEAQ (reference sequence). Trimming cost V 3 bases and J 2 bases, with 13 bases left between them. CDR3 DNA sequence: TGTGCCAGCAGCTTCACCGGGACCGGTCAAGAGACCCAGTACTTC. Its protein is CASSFTGTGQETQYF. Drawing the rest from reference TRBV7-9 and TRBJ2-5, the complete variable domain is DTGVSQNPRHKITKRGQNVTFRCDPISEHNRLYWYRQTLGQGPEFLTYFQNEAQLEKSRLLSDRFSAERPKGSFSTLEIQRTEQGDSAMYLCASSFTGTGQETQYFGPGTRLLVL.